The clone carrying this T cell receptor (beta chain) was seen a handful of times. These data come from a study of cytomegalovirus exposure and HLA in healthy donors. The CDR3 sequence is 14 residues long. V was cut by 4 bases and J by 3 bases, with 10 bases left in between. Germline V CDR1 and CDR2: SGHRS, YFSETQ. PCR used 60 Vbeta primers and 13 Jbeta primers. Data came from immunoSEQ multiplex PCR; TCRdb stores just in-frame clones and leaves some out. The data hold about 200,000 clones, with roughly an eighth observed a single time. This TCR was recovered from a man aged 45-65 years in good health and CMV-seropositive. The sample comprised PBMCs. The chain joins TRBV5-1 to TRBJ1-4; D is unclear. For the CDR3, the DNA is TGCGCCAGCAGCCCCTGGGAGGCTAATGAAAAACTGTTTTTT. This gives the protein CASSPWEANEKLFF. Using reference TRBV5-1 and TRBJ1-4 for the parts outside the CDR3, the full variable domain is KAGVTQTPRYLIKTRGQQVTLSCSPISGHRSVSWYQQTPGQGLQFLFEYFSETQRNKGNFPGRFSGRQFSNSRSEMNVSTLELGDSALYLCASSPWEANEKLFFGSGTQLSVL.